This is a list of T cell receptor beta chains from one sample in a study of blood T cell repertoires in COVID-19. Libraries were prepared by immunoSEQ multiplex PCR; TCRdb keeps only in-frame clonotypes and omits some of them. The repertoire holds roughly 30,000 clones, around 85% seen once, with 13% to 15% in the top ten. The sample was peripheral blood. These receptor sequences come from a human donor with acute or convalescent COVID-19. The donor label of this sample is uncertain. Each CDR3 is given with its conserved first and last residue. D genes are given only for firm matches. Size is omitted from some rows. Given values are once, few, many or a class for expanded clones.

>TRBJ1-5|-|TRBV4-1|-
CASSQWSPQGANQPQHF
TGCGCCAGCAGCCAATGGAGCCCACAGGGCGCCAATCAGCCCCAGCATTTT
>TRBJ1-2|-|TRBV19|-
CASSNPGLVYGYTF
TGTGCCAGTAGTAACCCGGGACTGGTCTATGGCTACACCTTC
>TRBJ2-1|few|TRBV19|TRBD1
CASSRTTGNNEQFF
TGTGCCAGTAGTAGAACGACAGGGAACAATGAGCAGTTCTTC
>TRBJ2-3|-|TRBV19|-
CASSPRQGRADTQYF
TGTGCCAGTAGTCCCCGACAGGGGAGGGCAGATACGCAGTATTTT
>TRBJ1-1|-|TRBV29-1|-
CSVEWGVGNTEAFF
TGCAGCGTTGAATGGGGCGTCGGGAACACTGAAGCTTTCTTT
>TRBJ1-1|-|TRBV3-1/TRBV3-2|-
CASSQGQLNTEAFF
TGTGCCAGCAGCCAAGGACAGTTGAACACTGAAGCTTTCTTT
>TRBJ2-5|-|TRBV29-1|TRBD2
CSVEAQLAAQETQYF
TGCAGCGTTGAAGCCCAGCTAGCGGCCCAAGAGACCCAGTACTTC
>TRBJ1-3|-|TRBV5-1|-
CASSFTSGNSGNTIYF
TGCGCCAGCAGCTTTACTTCAGGGAATTCTGGAAACACCATATATTTT
>TRBJ1-2|-|TRBV6-5|-
CASRQGGGGYTF
TGTGCCAGCAGACAGGGTGGGGGAGGCTACACCTTC
>TRBJ1-3|-|TRBV3-1/TRBV3-2|-
CASSPYPTASSGNTIYF
TGTGCCAGCAGCCCCTACCCGACAGCCTCCTCTGGAAACACCATATATTTT